This TCR beta chain was obtained from a study of T cells in Graves' hyperthyroidism and ophthalmopathy. Exclusions: uncontrolled infection, other autoimmune disease, pregnancy, lactation. Trimming at V came to 4 bases and at J to 6 bases, leaving 15 bases not matched to a gene. The CDR3 is made up of 16 amino acids. Germline assignment: CDR1 MNHNS and CDR2 SASEGT. Researchers amplified the TCR beta CDR3 regions from RNA transcripts. With the HTBI primer set, the TCR CDR3 went through a first round of RT-PCR. TCRdb recomputed calls from the multiplex PCR reads with MiXCR, one row per CDR3 protein. The sample records hundreds of thousands of distinct CDR3 sequences, roughly 25% being singletons.

This chain uses TRBV6-1 with TRBJ2-7, with 7 bases lining up with TRBD1. The specimen was blood. The TCR comes from a woman aged 25 to 39 with Graves' ophthalmopathy. The CDR3 region has the DNA TGTGCCAGCAGTGCCCCGACAGGGACCTCGAATGGCGAGCAGTACTTC. Its translation is CASSAPTGTSNGEQYF.